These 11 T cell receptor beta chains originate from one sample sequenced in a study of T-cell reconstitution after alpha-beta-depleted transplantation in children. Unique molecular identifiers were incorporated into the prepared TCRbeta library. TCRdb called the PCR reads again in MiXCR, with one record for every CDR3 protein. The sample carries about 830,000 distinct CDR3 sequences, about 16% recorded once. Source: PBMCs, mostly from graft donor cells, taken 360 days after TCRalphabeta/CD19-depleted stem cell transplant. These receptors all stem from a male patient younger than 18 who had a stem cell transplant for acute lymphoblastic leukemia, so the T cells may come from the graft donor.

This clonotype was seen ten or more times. The CDR3 is CASTLAGLAHVNEQFF. CDR3 DNA: TGTGCCAGCACGCTGGCGGGGCTCGCGCACGTGAATGAGCAGTTCTTC. The rearrangement joins TRBV2 to TRBJ2-1, with D perhaps matching TRBD2 (6 bases). The V gene lost 7 bases and the J gene lost 7 bases, with 23 bases spanning the gap. Germline assignment: CDR1 SNHLY and CDR2 FYNNEI. The length of the CDR3 is 16 residues.

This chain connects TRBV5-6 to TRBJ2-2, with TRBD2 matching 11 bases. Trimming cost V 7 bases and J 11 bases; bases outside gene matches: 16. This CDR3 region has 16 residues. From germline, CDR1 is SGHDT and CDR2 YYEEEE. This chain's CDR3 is CASREVGTSGSRELFF. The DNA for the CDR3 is TGTGCCAGCCGTGAAGTTGGGACTAGCGGTTCGAGAGAGCTGTTTTTT.

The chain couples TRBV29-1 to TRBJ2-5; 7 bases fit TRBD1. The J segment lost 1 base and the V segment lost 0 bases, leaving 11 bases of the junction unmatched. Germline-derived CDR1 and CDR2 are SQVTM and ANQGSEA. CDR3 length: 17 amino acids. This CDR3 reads CSVEEGWTGRPQETQYF. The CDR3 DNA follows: TGCAGCGTTGAAGAGGGCTGGACAGGCAGGCCCCAAGAGACCCAGTACTTC.

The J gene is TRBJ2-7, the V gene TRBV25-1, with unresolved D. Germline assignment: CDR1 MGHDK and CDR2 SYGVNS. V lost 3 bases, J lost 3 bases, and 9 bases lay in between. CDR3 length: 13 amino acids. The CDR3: CASSEPFDYEQYF. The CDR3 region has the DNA TGTGCCAGCAGTGAGCCTTTCGACTACGAGCAGTACTTC.

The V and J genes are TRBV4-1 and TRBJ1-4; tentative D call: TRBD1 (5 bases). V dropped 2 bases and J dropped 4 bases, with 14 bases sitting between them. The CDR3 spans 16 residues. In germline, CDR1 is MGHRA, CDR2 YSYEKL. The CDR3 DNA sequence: TGCGCCAGCAGCCAACCCATCGACAGTAGTAATGAAAAACTGTTTTTT. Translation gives CASSQPIDSSNEKLFF.

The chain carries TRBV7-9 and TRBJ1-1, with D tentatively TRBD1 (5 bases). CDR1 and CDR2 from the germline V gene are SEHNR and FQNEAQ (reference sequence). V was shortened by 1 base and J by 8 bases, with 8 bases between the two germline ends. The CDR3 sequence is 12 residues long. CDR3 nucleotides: TGTGCCAGCAGCTTAGAGGGGATCGAAGCTTTCTTT. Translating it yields CASSLEGIEAFF.

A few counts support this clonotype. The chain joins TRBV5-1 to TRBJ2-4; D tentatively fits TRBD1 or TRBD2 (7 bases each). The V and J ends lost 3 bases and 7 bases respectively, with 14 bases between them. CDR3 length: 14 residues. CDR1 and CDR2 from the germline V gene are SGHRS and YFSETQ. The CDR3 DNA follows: TGCGCCAGCAGCTCTCGACAGGGAGGGAACATTCAGTACTTC. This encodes CASSSRQGGNIQYF. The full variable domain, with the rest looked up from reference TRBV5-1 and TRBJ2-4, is KAGVTQTPRYLIKTRGQQVTLSCSPISGHRSVSWYQQTPGQGLQFLFEYFSETQRNKGNFPGRFSGRQFSNSRSEMNVSTLELGDSALYLCASSSRQGGNIQYFGAGTRLSVL.

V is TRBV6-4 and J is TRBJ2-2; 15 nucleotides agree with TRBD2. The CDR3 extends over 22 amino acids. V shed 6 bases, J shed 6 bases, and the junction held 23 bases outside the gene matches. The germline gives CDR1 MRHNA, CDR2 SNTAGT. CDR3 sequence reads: CASRPSRPFAGLAGGFSGELFF. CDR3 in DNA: TGTGCCAGCAGACCCTCCCGACCGTTCGCGGGACTAGCGGGAGGTTTTTCCGGGGAGCTGTTTTTT.

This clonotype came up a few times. CDR3 loop: CASSPRGGGEAFF. For the CDR3, the DNA is TGTGCCAGCAGCCCCCGGGGGGGCGGTGAAGCTTTCTTT. The J gene is TRBJ1-1, the V gene TRBV9, with D perhaps matching TRBD1 (6 bases). The CDR3 extends over 13 amino acids. V was shortened by 4 bases and J by 7 bases, with 14 bases between the two germline ends. Germline CDR1 reads SGDLS; CDR2 reads YYNGEE.

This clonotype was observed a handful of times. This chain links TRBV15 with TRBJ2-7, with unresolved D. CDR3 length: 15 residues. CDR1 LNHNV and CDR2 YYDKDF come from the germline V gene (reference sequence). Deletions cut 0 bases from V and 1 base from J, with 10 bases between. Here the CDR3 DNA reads TGTGCCACCAGCAGAGAACCTTTGGGGTCCTACGAGCAGTACTTC. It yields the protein CATSREPLGSYEQYF.

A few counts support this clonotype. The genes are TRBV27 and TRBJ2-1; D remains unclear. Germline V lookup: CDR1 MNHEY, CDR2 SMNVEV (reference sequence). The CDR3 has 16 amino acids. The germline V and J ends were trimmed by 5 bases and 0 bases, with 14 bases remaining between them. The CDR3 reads CASSSILDHSYNEQFF. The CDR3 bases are TGTGCCAGCAGTAGTATTCTAGACCACTCCTACAATGAGCAGTTCTTC.